The clone carrying this T cell receptor (beta chain) appeared a few times. Its antigen is currently unknown. A FACSAria was used to sort CD4+ and CD8+ T cells. These cells came from PBMCs. Looked up from germline, CDR1 is SNHLY and CDR2 is FYNNEI. The CDR3 loop spans 13 amino acids. V lost 6 bases and J lost 3; bases outside the gene matches: 2. Extraction of RNA preceded its reverse transcription into cDNA, which served as the sequencing template. Measured with immunoSEQ multiplex PCR; TCRdb has only the in-frame clones, and not every one. The sample lists 200,000 or so clones, more than 45% occurring once. The data belong to a study of CD8+ T cells in alopecia areata. Study-wide results and limits: Lesional scalp, especially alopecia totalis/universalis, showed higher clonality than normal scalp. Patients shared TCRs less clearly than mice did, possibly for HLA-related reasons. Sequenced scalp T cells also include alphabeta T cells resident in normal skin.

The sequence was collected from a human donor with alopecia areata. Specimen: CD4+ T cells sorted from blood, collected at week 0. The chain combines TRBV2 with TRBJ2-7; 10 positions agree with TRBD1. In DNA form, the CDR3 reads TGTGCCAGCAGGGGGACAGGGGTCTACGAGCAGTACTTC. It translates to CASRGTGVYEQYF.